The present entry profiles one T cell receptor (beta chain) with its context. Its antigen is as yet unknown. This CDR3 is 13 amino acids long. Germline V gives CDR1 SGHTA, CDR2 FQGNSA. Deletions cut 1 base from V and 11 bases from J, with 14 bases between. The data originate from a study of CD8+CD57+ T cells in acquired aplastic anemia. Study-wide points: Patients and controls shared 25 to 35 CD8+ CDR3 sequences, highly expressed in patients.

All patients picked for sequencing had shown, by flow cytometry, an expansion of CD8+CD57+ cells. Each patient had severe acquired aplastic anemia. No therapy had been given to the patients at the time of blood sampling. For CDR3 and TCR beta VDJ profiling, genomic DNA was the template used. TCRdb re-called the reads with MiXCR, one entry per CDR3 protein. The sample contains 200,000 to 250,000 distinct CDR3 sequences, over 55% of which appear only once. The J gene is TRBJ1-2, the V gene TRBV7-2; D ambiguous. Sequences were obtained from sorted CD4+, CD8+, or CD8+CD57+ T cells (not recorded which) from PBMCs. This TCR derives from a human donor with aplastic anemia. CDR3 protein: CASSLGVSSKYTF. The CDR3 DNA reads TGTGCCAGCAGCTTAGGGGTGTCGAGCAAATACACCTTC.